This T cell receptor beta chain appears in the sequencing data of a study of cytomegalovirus exposure and HLA in healthy donors. The CDR3 is 15 residues long. Germline CDR1 is LGHNA and CDR2 is YSLEER. Between the trimmed V and J ends, which lost 0 bases and 8 bases, there was a span of 14 bases. The PCR employed 60 Vbeta primers together with 13 Jbeta primers. The repertoire was sequenced with immunoSEQ multiplex PCR; TCRdb's copy has only in-frame clones and lacks some. Here the sample table reports 130,000 or so clones. Sample: PBMCs. The clonotype comes from a woman aged 40 to 50 in good health and CMV-seronegative. This sequence joins TRBV4-3 and TRBJ1-3; D is perhaps TRBD1 (6 bases). The CDR3 loop reads CASSQDRGHHYTIYF. CDR3 nucleotide sequence: TGCGCCAGCAGCCAAGACCGGGGACACCATTACACCATATATTTT.